This entry lists 20 T cell receptor beta chains sequenced from one sample in a study of regulatory T cells in long-lasting Graves disease. Combining iRepertoire HTBI primers with Arm-PCR of CDR3 regions, the authors built TCR beta libraries. TCRdb independently ran MiXCR on the multiplex PCR reads; one entry per CDR3 protein. The table includes 560,000 or so distinct CDR3 sequences, around 15% detected once. The time point denotes: newly diagnosed GD, antithyroid drugs for less than 3 months. PBMCs were the source of the RNA used for TCR sequencing. These records were also assigned to another study, of T cells in Graves' hyperthyroidism and ophthalmopathy.

The sample consisted of peripheral blood mononuclear cells (PBMCs), taken at new diagnosis, from a patient treated with antithyroid drugs. These receptors all come from a man between 18 and 35 years old with Graves disease.

The chain has TRBV6-2 or TRBV6-3 and TRBJ1-5; 7 bases match TRBD1. V was clipped by 0 bases and J by 0 bases; unmatched bases: 5. The CDR3 covers 17 residues. Looked up from germline, CDR1 is MNHEY and CDR2 is SVGEGT. The DNA for the CDR3 is TGTGCCAGCAGTTACTCGACAGGGTTTAATAGCAATCAGCCCCAGCATTTT. Protein: CASSYSTGFNSNQPQHF.

CDR3 sequence: CASRPGAGPYNEQFF. CDR3 nucleotides: TGTGCCAGCAGGCCAGGAGCGGGTCCGTACAATGAGCAGTTCTTC. This sequence joins TRBV7-3 and TRBJ2-1; possible D gene TRBD2, 6 bases. V lost 6 bases, J lost 4 bases, and 16 bases lay in between. The CDR3 has 15 residues. Germline-derived CDR1 and CDR2 are SGHTA and FQGTGA.

On this clonotype: A read error is possible here, since a much larger clone lies one base away. The chain couples TRBV12-3 or TRBV12-4 to TRBJ1-1; D gene uncertain. The CDR3 totals 14 residues. V was cut by 5 bases and J by 9 bases, with 19 bases left in between. The chain's CDR3 is CASSPLAPTPKAFF. DNA for the CDR3: TGTGCCAGCAGTCCCTTAGCGCCGACACCTAAAGCTTTCTTT.

A remark on this clonotype: The junction shows a germline mismatch at one end, possibly a read error. This sequence joins TRBV12-3 or TRBV12-4 and TRBJ1-1; D is unclear. This CDR3 comprises 14 residues. This CDR3 is CASSLESALRPHYF. CDR3 DNA sequence: TGTGCCAGCAGTTTAGAGTCAGCGCTTAGACCCCATTATTTT.

There are a few counts of this clonotype. This may stem from a read error, because a much larger clone lies one nucleotide away. The rearrangement uses TRBV7-6 and TRBJ2-7, with D possibly TRBD2 on 5 matching bases. The CDR3 covers 14 residues. Germline-derived CDR1 and CDR2 are SGHVS and FNYEAQ. CDR3 sequence reads: CAGSLAPAPYEQYF. CDR3 sequence (DNA): TGTGCCGGCAGCTTAGCGCCAGCTCCCTACGAGCAGTACTTC.

This clonotype was detected many times. The rearrangement links TRBV7-9 to TRBJ2-7; TRBD1 or TRBD2 may be the D gene (5 bases each). CDR3 length equals 14 residues. V shed 2 bases and J shed 6 bases, with 14 bases lying between them. Germline assignment: CDR1 SEHNR and CDR2 FQNEAQ (reference sequence). CDR3 region: CASSLSLARGEQYF. The CDR3 nucleotides read TGTGCCAGCAGCTTATCGCTGGCGAGGGGCGAGCAGTACTTC.

This chain uses TRBV11-1 with TRBJ2-5, with a weak D call TRBD1 (6 bases). Per the germline V gene, CDR1 is SGHAT and CDR2 is FQDESV (reference sequence). The V and J ends lost 5 bases and 3 bases respectively, with 13 bases between them. The CDR3 has 14 amino acids. CDR3 protein: CASSTFGQKETQYF. CDR3 sequence (DNA): TGTGCCAGCAGCACGTTTGGACAGAAAGAGACCCAGTACTTC.

As concerns this clonotype: This likely stems from a read error, as it lies one base from a far larger clone. V is TRBV19 and J is TRBJ2-7; D might be TRBD2 (5 bases). This CDR3 comprises 13 residues. Germline CDR1 and CDR2: LNHDA and SQIVND (reference sequence). Trimming removed 11 bases from V and 5 bases from J, with 19 bases in between. The CDR3 loop is CAGSLTAGHEQYF. In nucleotides, the CDR3 is TGTGCCGGCAGTCTGACGGCGGGCCACGAGCAGTACTTC.

The genes are TRBV30 and TRBJ2-1; D not certain. This CDR3 region has 16 residues. V lost 3 bases and J lost 0, with 15 bases in between. Germline assignment: CDR1 GTSNPN and CDR2 SVGIG (reference sequence). The CDR3 bases are TGTGCCTGGAGGGACCGCGCCAGTAGCTCCTACAATGAGCAGTTCTTC. Amino acids: CAWRDRASSSYNEQFF.

This clonotype was counted ten times or more. This rearrangement joins TRBV29-1 to TRBJ2-1, with 12 positions matching TRBD2. This CDR3 comprises 17 residues. After removal of 0 bases from V and 7 bases from J, the junction contained 10 bases not matched to a gene. Germline V gene data show CDR1 as SQVTM and CDR2 as ANQGSEA. The CDR3 is CSVEEGATSGGRNEQFF. CDR3 nucleotide sequence: TGCAGCGTTGAAGAAGGGGCAACTAGCGGGGGGAGGAATGAGCAGTTCTTC.

This clonotype was picked up many times. This chain connects TRBV29-1 to TRBJ2-7; TRBD1 agrees at 9 bases. The V gene's germline CDR1 is SQVTM and CDR2 ANQGSEA. The CDR3 is 14 amino acids. With V trimmed by 7 bases and J by 2 bases, 9 bases remained unmatched. CDR3 protein: CSARTGEGTYEQYF. CDR3 bases: TGCAGCGCCCGGACAGGGGAAGGAACCTACGAGCAGTACTTC.

Many counts were recorded for this clonotype. The chain is built from TRBV11-2 and TRBJ1-1; weak D call: TRBD1 (6 bases). Trimming removed 5 bases at V and 2 bases at J, with 21 bases between. The CDR3 length is 17 residues. Looked up from germline, CDR1 is SGHAT and CDR2 is FQNNGV. CDR3 amino acids: CASSRRGTTGYNTEAFF. The CDR3 DNA sequence: TGTGCCAGCAGCCGCCGGGGCACTACAGGGTATAACACTGAAGCTTTCTTT.

The V call is TRBV29-1, the J call TRBJ2-1, with TRBD2 matching 11 bases. The V gene's germline CDR1 is SQVTM and CDR2 ANQGSEA. The CDR3 is 17 residues long. Germline trimming cut 4 bases from V and 5 bases from J; bases unmatched to any gene: 13. CDR3 nucleotides: TGCAGCGTTGTGGGGGGGGCTGGGACTAGCGGACACAATGAGCAGTTCTTC. It translates to CSVVGGAGTSGHNEQFF.

This clonotype appeared a few times. V and J are TRBV7-2 and TRBJ2-4, with 11 positions matching TRBD2. The CDR3 contains 18 residues. Germline V gene sequence: CDR1 SGHTA, CDR2 FQGNSA. J gave up 1 base and V 3 bases, and 8 bases lay outside the gene matches. In DNA form, the CDR3 reads TGTGCCAGCAGCTTTCTGACTAGCGGGATGGCGGCCAAAAACATTCAGTACTTC. This encodes CASSFLTSGMAAKNIQYF.

This clonotype showed up many times. The J gene is TRBJ2-7, the V gene TRBV7-8; D unclear. This CDR3 is 13 amino acids long. Trimming took 5 bases from V and 7 from J, leaving 15 bases between them. The germline gives CDR1 SGHVS, CDR2 FQNEAQ. DNA of the CDR3: TGTGCCAGCAGCATCGGACCGATTAAGGAGCAGTACTTC. It is translated as CASSIGPIKEQYF.

The J gene is TRBJ1-2, the V gene TRBV27, with a weak D call TRBD1 (6 bases). Germline CDR1 and CDR2: MNHEY and SMNVEV (reference sequence). This CDR3 comprises 13 residues. V was trimmed by 6 bases and J by 6 bases, leaving 14 bases between them. Here the CDR3 DNA reads TGTGCCAGCAGCCAAGGGGGTTTTCATGGCTACACCTTC. Translating it yields CASSQGGFHGYTF.

The chain carries TRBV10-3 and TRBJ2-1; 9 bases are a match to TRBD2. J gave up 10 bases and V 3 bases, and 19 bases lay outside the gene matches. The CDR3 is 18 residues long. Germline V gene data show CDR1 as ENHRY and CDR2 as SYGVKD. In nucleotides, the CDR3 is TGTGCCATCAGTGACCGAAATCTCGGGACTAGCCCCGGAGGGGAGCAGTTCTTC. As protein: CAISDRNLGTSPGGEQFF.

This clonotype has more than one count but fewer than ten. CDR3 coding DNA: TGTGCCAGCGGTCCGGGCACCGGGGAGCTGTTTTTT. Protein product: CASGPGTGELFF. V is TRBV12-3 or TRBV12-4 and J is TRBJ2-2; the D is unclear. CDR3 length: 12 residues. V lost 8 bases and J 4 bases, leaving 8 bases between the germline ends.

This clonotype was counted a few times. CDR3 amino acids: CASSQQFNSPLHF. CDR3 in DNA: TGTGCCAGCAGTCAACAGTTTAATTCACCCCTCCACTTT. The V call is TRBV2, the J call TRBJ1-6; D uncertain. The V end lost 5 bases, the J end lost 6 bases, and 8 bases lay between the germline ends. The CDR3 length is 13 residues. The V gene's germline CDR1 is SNHLY and CDR2 FYNNEI. Looking up the rest from reference TRBV2 and TRBJ1-6 gives the full variable domain: EPEVTQTPSHQVTQMGQEVILRCVPISNHLYFYWYRQILGQKVEFLVSFYNNEISEKSEIFDDQFSVERPDGSNFTLKIRSTKLEDSAMYFCASSQQFNSPLHFGNGTRLTVT.

A few counts support this clonotype. This rearrangement joins TRBV5-1 to TRBJ2-2, with D unresolved. The ends were cut back, 3 bases at V and 8 bases at J, with 14 bases in the middle. This CDR3 region has 14 residues. CDR1 is SGHRS and CDR2 is YFSETQ in the germline V gene. The CDR3 region has the DNA TGCGCCAGCAGCTCAAGGACCGGACCGGGGGAGCTGTTTTTT. It is translated as CASSSRTGPGELFF.